This T cell receptor (beta chain) was identified in a study of OX40 agonist ivuxolimab in advanced cancers. CDR3 size: 16 residues. V lost 0 bases, J lost 3 bases, and 8 bases stayed unmatched. Germline V lookup: CDR1 SGHRS, CDR2 YFSETQ. Profiling relied on immunoSEQ multiplex PCR, and the TCRdb table lists in-frame clones only, not all of them. The top ten hold 0.45% to 0.6% of the sample, which has roughly 38,000 clones, about 90% seen once. This sequence joins TRBV5-1 and TRBJ1-1; 7 positions match TRBD1. The source was CD4+ or CD8+ T cells sorted from blood, collected in a trial of the OX40 agonist ivuxolimab. The sequence was obtained from an adult with an advanced solid tumor such as melanoma, head and neck, liver or kidney cancer. CDR3 residues: CASSLGFTGVDTEAFF. CDR3 in DNA: TGCGCCAGCAGCTTGGGGTTCACAGGGGTGGACACTGAAGCTTTCTTT.